This T cell receptor (beta chain) originates from a study of identical twins. Study-wide findings and caveats: Sequences that were out-of-frame, alpha and twin-shared displayed an excess of low generation probability.

The germline CDR1 and CDR2 sequences are SGHRS and YFSETQ. V lost 0 bases and J 1 base, leaving 11 bases between the germline ends. The CDR3 has 16 residues. Carrying unique molecular identifiers, the cDNA also gained a universal primer site through template switching. MiXCR, run by TCRdb on the 5' RACE reads, gives a single entry per CDR3 protein. The data contain 200,000 to 250,000 distinct CDR3 sequences, about 6.7% of them seen just once; the ten biggest clones take up roughly 15%. Ten or more counts support this clonotype. Its antigen is unidentified. The same specimen was also included in a second study, on T cells expressing NK-cell markers.

Sequenced input: CD8+ T cells sorted from blood. V is TRBV5-1 and J is TRBJ2-4; D not resolved. The sequence was obtained from a woman between 18 and 30 years old in good health. The CDR3 nucleotides read TGCGCCAGCAGCTTGGGGGGTGGTACGGCCAAAAACATTCAGTACTTC. This encodes CASSLGGGTAKNIQYF.